A selection of T cell receptor beta chains follows, all from one sample in a study of cytomegalovirus exposure and HLA in healthy donors. The method was immunoSEQ multiplex PCR; TCRdb's version includes in-frame clones alone and lacks a portion of them. This repertoire shows about 190,000 clones, roughly 73% found once; its top ten account for 2.1%. Sequencing input: PBMCs. The receptors shown here come from a woman in her twenties or thirties in good health and CMV-seropositive. Both conserved end residues are part of each CDR3. D genes are given only for firm matches. The listing skips clone size in some rows; elsewhere it reads once, few, many or a size class.

>TRBV5-1|TRBD1|-|TRBJ2-5
TGCGCCAGCAGCTTGTGGGCCCGCGACAGGGGGAGCGAGACCCAGTACTTC
CASSLWARDRGSETQYF
>TRBV7-2|TRBD1|-|TRBJ2-2
TGTGCCAGCAGCTTAATGGCGACAGGGCACACCGGGGAGCTGTTTTTT
CASSLMATGHTGELFF
>TRBV21-1|-|once|TRBJ1-5
TGTGCCAGCAGCAGAACATGGAGCAATCAGCCCCAGCATTTT
CASSRTWSNQPQHF
>TRBV12-5|-|-|TRBJ2-1
TGTGCTAGTGGTACGGAGGGGGCGTTGGGCAATGAGCAGTTCTTC
CASGTEGALGNEQFF
>TRBV9|-|-|TRBJ2-3
TGTGCCAGCGCTAGGGTTGGGGGGGATACGCAGTATTTT
CASARVGGDTQYF
>TRBV5-1|-|once|TRBJ2-3
TGCGCCAGCAGCTTGGCCGGGCGGGGAGATACGCAGTATTTT
CASSLAGRGDTQYF
>TRBV28|-|-|TRBJ1-2
TGTGCCAGCAGTTTGATCAGCTATGGCTACACCTTC
CASSLISYGYTF
>TRBV6-1|-|-|TRBJ1-5
TGTGCCAGCAGTGAAAGACTCACCGCGGGTAATCAGCCCCAGCATTTT
CASSERLTAGNQPQHF
>TRBV7-2|TRBD1|-|TRBJ1-5
TGTGCCAGCAGCCCCCGGACAGGGGATCAGCCCCAGCATTTT
CASSPRTGDQPQHF
>TRBV30|-|-|TRBJ2-3
TGTGCCTGGAGTGTGAGTCCTCATGATACGCAGTATTTT
CAWSVSPHDTQYF
>TRBV7-6|-|-|TRBJ1-5
TGTGCCAGCAGTTACCTGCCAGGACAAGGCCAGCCCCAGCATTTT
CASSYLPGQGQPQHF
>TRBV7-9|TRBD1|once|TRBJ1-4
TGTGCCAGCAGCTCCCAGGGACAGGGGGCTTGGAATGAAAAACTGTTTTTT
CASSSQGQGAWNEKLFF
>TRBV7-6|TRBD1|-|TRBJ1-1
TGTGCCAGCAGTACCGACAGGGGGACTGAAGCTTTCTTT
CASSTDRGTEAFF
>TRBV6-5|TRBD1|-|TRBJ1-2
TGTGCCAGCACGGTGACAGGGGGTGAAGATGGCTACACCTTC
CASTVTGGEDGYTF
>TRBV28|TRBD1|-|TRBJ1-4
TGTGCCAGCAGTTCCCAGGACAGGGGTAATGAAAAACTGTTTTTT
CASSSQDRGNEKLFF
>TRBV7-2|TRBD1|-|TRBJ1-2
TGTGCCAGCAGCTTAGTGGGACAGGGGGAATATGGCTACACCTTC
CASSLVGQGEYGYTF
>TRBV30|-|-|TRBJ1-6
TGTGCCTGGAGGTGGGACACTAATAATTCACCCCTCCACTTT
CAWRWDTNNSPLHF
>TRBV29-1|-|-|TRBJ2-5
TGCAGCGTTGCTTCGGGAGTAGAGACCCAGTACTTC
CSVASGVETQYF
>TRBV28|TRBD1|once|TRBJ1-4
TGTGCCAGCAGTTTACCGCGACAGGGGACTTCTAATGAAAAACTGTTTTTT
CASSLPRQGTSNEKLFF
>TRBV5-1|TRBD1|once|TRBJ2-7
TGCGCCAGCAGCTCCGGACAGGGTACGAGGTCCTACGAGCAGTACTTC
CASSSGQGTRSYEQYF
>TRBV5-1|-|-|TRBJ1-2
TGCGCCAGCAGCTTGGCGGCGGACTATGGCTACACCTTC
CASSLAADYGYTF
>TRBV15|-|-|TRBJ1-2
TGTGCCACCAGCAGAGAGCGGTACTATGGCTACACCTTC
CATSRERYYGYTF
>TRBV18|-|few|TRBJ1-1
TGTGCCAGCTCACTTCGACAGGACCTTGAAGCTTTCTTT
CASSLRQDLEAFF
>TRBV5-4|TRBD2|-|TRBJ2-3
TGTGCCAGCAGCTTGGGACTAGCGGGGGTGTCCGATACGCAGTATTTT
CASSLGLAGVSDTQYF
>TRBV18|-|-|TRBJ1-1
TGTGCCAGCTCCAGGGATGTGAACACTGAAGCTTTCTTT
CASSRDVNTEAFF
>TRBV19|TRBD1|-|TRBJ1-5
TGTGCCAGTAGTATGGGACAGGGTAGCAATCAGCCCCAGCATTTT
CASSMGQGSNQPQHF
>TRBV5-1|-|-|TRBJ2-2
TGCGCCAGCAGCTTTAGAAGCGCGAACACCGGGGAGCTGTTTTTT
CASSFRSANTGELFF
>TRBV4-3|-|-|TRBJ1-5
TGCGCCAGCAGCCAAGGGCCAACCGATAGCAATCAGCCCCAGCATTTT
CASSQGPTDSNQPQHF
>TRBV18|TRBD1|-|TRBJ1-1
TGTGCCAGCTCACCAGGGACAGGGGCGGACACTGAAGCTTTCTTT
CASSPGTGADTEAFF
>TRBV9|-|-|TRBJ2-7
TGTGCCAGCAGCCTAAGTGCGGGAGAGCAGTACTTC
CASSLSAGEQYF
>TRBV18|-|-|TRBJ2-3
TGTGCCAGCTCACCCGACAGGTTTACAGATACGCAGTATTTT
CASSPDRFTDTQYF
>TRBV5-8|-|few|TRBJ2-3
TGTGCCAGCAGCTTGTATCCTAGCTTAAGGGATACGCAGTATTTT
CASSLYPSLRDTQYF
>TRBV6-5|-|-|TRBJ2-7
TGTGCCAGCAGTTACGCCGATAGGGGCGCGGGGGAGCAGTACTTC
CASSYADRGAGEQYF
>TRBV30|-|-|TRBJ1-2
TGTGCCTGGAGCCGCGGGGGTTATGGCTACACCTTC
CAWSRGGYGYTF
>TRBV2|TRBD1|-|TRBJ1-2
TGTGCCAGCAGCGCCCACGGGACAGGGCGGATCTACTATGGCTACACCTTC
CASSAHGTGRIYYGYTF
>TRBV2|-|-|TRBJ2-7
TGTGCCAGCCAACAGGGGGGGGTGTCCTACGAGCAGTACTTC
CASQQGGVSYEQYF
>TRBV28|TRBD1|-|TRBJ1-1
TGTGCCAGCAGTTCCCGACAGGGGGCGATGGAAGCTTTCTTT
CASSSRQGAMEAFF
>TRBV11-2|-|-|TRBJ1-2
TGTGCCAGCAGCCCATGGGGGGACGGCTATGGCTACACCTTC
CASSPWGDGYGYTF
>TRBV10-3|TRBD1|-|TRBJ2-1
TGTGCCATCAGTGACGGGACAGGGGGACCCTACAATGAGCAGTTCTTC
CAISDGTGGPYNEQFF
>TRBV5-6|TRBD2|-|TRBJ2-1
TGTGCCAGCAGCCCCTGGACTAGCGGGGGGAATGAGCAGTTCTTC
CASSPWTSGGNEQFF
>TRBV5-1|TRBD1|-|TRBJ1-1
TGCGCCAGCCACTCGAAGGGGGCAGCTTTCTTT
CASHSKGAAFF
>TRBV2|-|-|TRBJ1-4
TGTGCCAGCATGACCGCGGGTCGTGGTGAAAAACTGTTTTTT
CASMTAGRGEKLFF
>TRBV7-9|-|-|TRBJ1-2
TGTGCCAGCAGCGCCGACAGCTATGGCTACACCTTC
CASSADSYGYTF
>TRBV19|TRBD2|-|TRBJ2-1
TGTGCCAGTAAGGAGATGGGCGGGAGGGCCGGTGAGCAGTTCTTC
CASKEMGGRAGEQFF
>TRBV5-4|TRBD2|-|TRBJ2-5
TGTGCCAGCAGCTTGGGTGGTCTAGCGGGAGGGGGGGAGACCCAGTACTTC
CASSLGGLAGGGETQYF